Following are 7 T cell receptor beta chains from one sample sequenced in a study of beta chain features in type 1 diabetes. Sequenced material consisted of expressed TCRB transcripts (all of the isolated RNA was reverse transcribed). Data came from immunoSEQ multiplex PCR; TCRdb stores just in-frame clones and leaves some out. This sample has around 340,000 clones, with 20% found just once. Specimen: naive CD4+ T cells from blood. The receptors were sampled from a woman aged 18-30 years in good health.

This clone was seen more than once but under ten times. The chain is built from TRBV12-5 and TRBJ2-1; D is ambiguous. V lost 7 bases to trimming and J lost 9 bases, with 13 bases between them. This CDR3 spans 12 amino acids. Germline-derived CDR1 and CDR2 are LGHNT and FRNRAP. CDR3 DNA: TGTGCTAGTGCCTCCACCCTAGGTGAGCAGTTCTTC. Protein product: CASASTLGEQFF. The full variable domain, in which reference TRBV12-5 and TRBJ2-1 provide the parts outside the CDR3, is DARVTQTPRHKVTEMGQEVTMRCQPILGHNTVFWYRQTMMQGLELLAYFRNRAPLDDSGMPKDRFSAEMPDATLATLKIQPSEPRDSAVYFCASASTLGEQFFGPGTRLTVL.

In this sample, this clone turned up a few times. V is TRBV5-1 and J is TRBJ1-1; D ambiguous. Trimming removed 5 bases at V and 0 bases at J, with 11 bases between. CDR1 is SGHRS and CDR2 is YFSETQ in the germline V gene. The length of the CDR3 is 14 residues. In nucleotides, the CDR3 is TGCGCCAGCAGTTCGTTGCGGATGAACACTGAAGCTTTCTTT. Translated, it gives CASSSLRMNTEAFF. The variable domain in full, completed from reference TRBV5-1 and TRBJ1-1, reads KAGVTQTPRYLIKTRGQQVTLSCSPISGHRSVSWYQQTPGQGLQFLFEYFSETQRNKGNFPGRFSGRQFSNSRSEMNVSTLELGDSALYLCASSSLRMNTEAFFGQGTRLTVV.

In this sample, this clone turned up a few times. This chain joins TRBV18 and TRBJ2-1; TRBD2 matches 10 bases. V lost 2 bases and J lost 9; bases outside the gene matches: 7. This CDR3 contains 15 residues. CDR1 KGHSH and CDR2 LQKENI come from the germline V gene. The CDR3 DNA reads TGTGCCAGCTCACCATTGCTAGCGGGAGAAATTGAGCAGTTCTTC. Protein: CASSPLLAGEIEQFF.

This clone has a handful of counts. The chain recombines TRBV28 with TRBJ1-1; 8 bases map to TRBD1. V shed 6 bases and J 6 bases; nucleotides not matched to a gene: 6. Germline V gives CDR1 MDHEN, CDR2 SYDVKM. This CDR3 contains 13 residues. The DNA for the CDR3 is TGTGCCAGCAGCCGCACGGACAGGGCTGAAGCTTTCTTT. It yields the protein CASSRTDRAEAFF.

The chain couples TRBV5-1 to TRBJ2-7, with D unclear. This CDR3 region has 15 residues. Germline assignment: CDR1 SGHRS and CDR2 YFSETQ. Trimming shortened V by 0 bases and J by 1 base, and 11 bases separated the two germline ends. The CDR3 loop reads CASSLVGAQSYEQYF. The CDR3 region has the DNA TGCGCCAGCAGCTTGGTCGGAGCCCAATCCTACGAGCAGTACTTC.

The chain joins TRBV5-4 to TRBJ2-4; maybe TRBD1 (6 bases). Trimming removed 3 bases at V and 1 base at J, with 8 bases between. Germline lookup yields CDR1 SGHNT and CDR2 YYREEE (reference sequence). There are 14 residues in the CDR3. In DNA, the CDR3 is TGTGCCAGCAGCTCCGACAGGGCCAAAAACATTCAGTACTTC. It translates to CASSSDRAKNIQYF.

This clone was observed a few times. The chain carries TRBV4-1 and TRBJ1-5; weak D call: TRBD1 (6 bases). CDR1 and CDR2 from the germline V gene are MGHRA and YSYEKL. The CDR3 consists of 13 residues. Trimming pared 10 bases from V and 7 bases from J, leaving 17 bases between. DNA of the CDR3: TGCGCCACTTCGACAGGTCGGGGCCAGCCCCAGCATTTT. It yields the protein CATSTGRGQPQHF.